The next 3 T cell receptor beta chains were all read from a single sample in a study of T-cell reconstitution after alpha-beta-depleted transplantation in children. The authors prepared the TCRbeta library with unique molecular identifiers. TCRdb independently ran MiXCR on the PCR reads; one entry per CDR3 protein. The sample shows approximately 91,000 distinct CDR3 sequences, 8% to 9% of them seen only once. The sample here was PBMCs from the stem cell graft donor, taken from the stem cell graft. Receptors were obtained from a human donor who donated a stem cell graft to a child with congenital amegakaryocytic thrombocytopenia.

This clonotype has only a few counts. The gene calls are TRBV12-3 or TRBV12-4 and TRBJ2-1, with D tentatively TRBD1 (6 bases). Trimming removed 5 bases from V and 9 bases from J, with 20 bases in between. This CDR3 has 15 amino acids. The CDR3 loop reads CASSPAGAYDGEQFF. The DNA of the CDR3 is TGTGCCAGCAGTCCCGCAGGGGCTTACGACGGTGAGCAGTTCTTC.

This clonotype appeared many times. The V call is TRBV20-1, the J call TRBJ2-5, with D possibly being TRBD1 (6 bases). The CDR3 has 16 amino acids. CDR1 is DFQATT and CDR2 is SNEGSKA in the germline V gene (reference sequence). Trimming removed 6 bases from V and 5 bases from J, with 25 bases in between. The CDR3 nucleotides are TGCAGTGCCACAGGGACGGAGAGGTCCCTGATGGAGACCCAGTACTTC. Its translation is CSATGTERSLMETQYF.

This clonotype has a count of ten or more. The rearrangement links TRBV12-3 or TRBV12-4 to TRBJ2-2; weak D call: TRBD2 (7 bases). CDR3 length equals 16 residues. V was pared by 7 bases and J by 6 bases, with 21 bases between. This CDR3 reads CASTPEGEGLAGELFF. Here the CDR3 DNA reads TGTGCCAGCACCCCAGAGGGGGAGGGCCTCGCCGGGGAGCTGTTTTTT.